These 28 T cell receptor beta chains were sequenced from one sample in a study of shared clonotypes between healthy human individuals. The protocol was immunoSEQ multiplex PCR, while the TCRdb copy is restricted to in-frame clones and leaves out a portion. This sample carries some 900,000 clones, about three quarters of them seen once, and the ten largest clones take over 1.3%. The sample comprised memory CD4+ T cells sorted from blood. The subset denotes: CD45RA-negative fraction. These receptor sequences come from a man between 18 and 35 years old in good health.

A single count supports this clone. The genes are TRBV6-5 and TRBJ1-1; 11 nucleotides align to TRBD1. V lost 5 bases and J lost 6; bases outside the gene matches: 8. Germline CDR1 MNHEY, CDR2 SVGAGI. The CDR3 consists of 15 residues. The CDR3 DNA follows: TGTGCCAGCAGTCGAAGTCTGGGACAGGGGGCTGAAGCTTTCTTT. Amino acids: CASSRSLGQGAEAFF.

This clone was counted a few times. V usage is TRBV30 and J usage is TRBJ1-3; D uncertain. The V and J ends lost 7 bases and 4 bases respectively, with 5 bases between them. Germline CDR1 GTSNPN, CDR2 SVGIG (reference sequence). The CDR3 totals 10 residues. CDR3 sequence (DNA): TGTGCCTCTCAGGGAAACACCATATATTTT. Translated: CASQGNTIYF.

In its sample, this clone was seen many times. The chain employs TRBV27 and TRBJ2-5, with 8 bases aligning to TRBD1. Germline trimming cut 2 bases from V and 5 bases from J; bases unmatched to any gene: 7. The CDR3 totals 15 residues. Per the germline V gene, CDR1 is MNHEY and CDR2 is SMNVEV (reference sequence). CDR3 coding DNA: TGTGCCAGCAGTTTAACCCCAGGGGGCATGGAGACCCAGTACTTC. Protein sequence: CASSLTPGGMETQYF.

The CDR3 nucleotides are TGTGCCAGCAGTGAAGCGCTTATTAGCACAGATACGCAGTATTTT. The encoded protein is CASSEALISTDTQYF. This rearrangement joins TRBV6-1 to TRBJ2-3; no firm D call. V was trimmed by 0 bases and J by 0 bases, leaving 7 bases between them. Germline V gives CDR1 MNHNS, CDR2 SASEGT. This CDR3 is built from 15 residues.

This sequence joins TRBV7-9 and TRBJ2-1; 7 nucleotides agree with TRBD1. The V gene's germline CDR1 is SEHNR and CDR2 FQNEAQ (reference sequence). With 6 bases clipped from V and 15 bases from J, the junction kept 11 bases outside the gene matches. This CDR3 region has 12 residues. The CDR3 sequence: CASSPTGNERFF. In nucleotides, the CDR3 is TGTGCCAGCAGTCCGACAGGGAACGAACGGTTCTTC.

The chain employs TRBV15 and TRBJ1-1; D possibly corresponds to TRBD1 (5 bases). Germline-derived CDR1 and CDR2 are LNHNV and YYDKDF (reference sequence). V was cut by 4 bases and J by 4 bases, with 13 bases left in between. This CDR3 is 14 amino acids long. The CDR3: CATSNVGGSTEAFF. CDR3 bases: TGTGCCACCAGCAATGTCGGGGGGAGCACTGAAGCTTTCTTT. Full variable domain (rest looked up from reference TRBV15 and TRBJ1-1): DAMVIQNPRYQVTQFGKPVTLSCSQTLNHNVMYWYQQKSSQAPKLLFHYYDKDFNNEADTPDNFQSRRPNTSFCFLDIRSPGLGDTAMYLCATSNVGGSTEAFFGQGTRLTVV.

This clone has just a few counts. This chain uses TRBV7-2 with TRBJ2-2, with TRBD2 matching over 12 bases. The J segment lost 8 bases and the V segment lost 2 bases, leaving 3 bases of the junction unmatched. The CDR3 sequence is 15 residues long. Germline V gene sequence: CDR1 SGHTA, CDR2 FQGNSA. The CDR3 sequence is CASSLMTSGRGELFF. The CDR3 DNA reads TGTGCCAGCAGCTTAATGACTAGCGGGAGAGGGGAGCTGTTTTTT.

V gene TRBV4-1 combines with J gene TRBJ1-1; 8 bases align to TRBD1. CDR3 length: 15 residues. V gave up 0 bases and J gave up 7 bases; unmatched junction bases: 7. Germline V gives CDR1 MGHRA, CDR2 YSYEKL. CDR3 nucleotide sequence: TGCGCCAGCAGCCAAGATGGCACAGGGGGTCGTGAAGCTTTCTTT. Translation gives CASSQDGTGGREAFF.

This sequence joins TRBV5-1 and TRBJ2-3, with 11 bases lining up with TRBD2. Germline trimming cut 5 bases from V and 5 bases from J; bases unmatched to any gene: 10. Germline assignment: CDR1 SGHRS and CDR2 YFSETQ. CDR3 length equals 16 residues. The CDR3 loop reads CASSSRTSGSRDTQYF. The CDR3 DNA sequence: TGCGCCAGCAGTTCCCGCACTAGCGGGAGTCGAGATACGCAGTATTTT.

This clone was recorded once. V is TRBV27 and J is TRBJ1-1; TRBD1 matches 11 bases. The V gene's germline CDR1 is MNHEY and CDR2 SMNVEV (reference sequence). There are 15 residues in the CDR3. Trimming at V came to 4 bases and at J to 4 bases, leaving 5 bases not matched to a gene. The CDR3 DNA sequence: TGTGCCAGCAGTTCCCTCGGGACAGGGGGCACTGAAGCTTTCTTT. Translation gives CASSSLGTGGTEAFF.

The V call is TRBV7-4, the J call TRBJ1-4; D is undetermined. The CDR3 consists of 17 residues. Trimming removed 6 bases at V and 3 bases at J, with 20 bases between. Germline-derived CDR1 and CDR2 are SGHVT and SQSDAQ. CDR3: CASRLIFGRGPNEKLFF. The CDR3 DNA follows: TGTGCCAGCAGATTAATCTTTGGCAGAGGGCCTAATGAAAAACTGTTTTTT. The whole variable domain, filled in from reference TRBV7-4 and TRBJ1-4, reads GAGVSQSPRYKVAKRGRDVALRCDSISGHVTLYWYRQTLGQGSEVLTYSQSDAQRDKSGRPSGRFSAERPERSVSTLKIQRTEQGDSAVYLCASRLIFGRGPNEKLFFGSGTQLSVL.

The V gene is TRBV5-8, the J gene TRBJ1-1, with D hard to call. From germline, CDR1 is SGHTS and CDR2 YDEGEE. V was cut by 1 base and J by 2 bases, with 3 bases left in between. The CDR3 loop spans 12 amino acids. The CDR3 bases are TGTGCCAGCAGCTTGCTTAACACTGAAGCTTTCTTT. This translates into CASSLLNTEAFF.

The chain carries TRBV27 and TRBJ2-7; tentative D call: TRBD1 (5 bases). This CDR3 has 13 residues. In germline, CDR1 is MNHEY, CDR2 SMNVEV (reference sequence). V dropped 7 bases and J dropped 3 bases, with 13 bases sitting between them. The CDR3 sequence: CASKATAGYEQYF. The CDR3, as DNA: TGTGCCAGCAAAGCGACAGCCGGCTACGAGCAGTACTTC.

This chain connects TRBV7-2 to TRBJ2-3, with D maybe TRBD2 (5 bases). Germline V gene data show CDR1 as SGHTA and CDR2 as FQGNSA. Trimming took off 5 bases at V and 1 base at J, with 16 bases between the two ends. The CDR3 runs 16 residues. The CDR3 bases are TGTGCCAGCAGCCTCCCGCCGGGAAGCCGCACAGATACGCAGTATTTT. Residues: CASSLPPGSRTDTQYF. Together with reference TRBV7-2 and TRBJ2-3, the CDR3 gives the full variable domain: GAGVSQSPSNKVTEKGKDVELRCDPISGHTALYWYRQSLGQGLEFLIYFQGNSAPDKSGLPSDRFSAERTGGSVSTLTIQRTQQEDSAVYLCASSLPPGSRTDTQYFGPGTRLTVL.

A remark on this clone: Other DNA sequences from this sample encode an identical CDR3 as well. The chain is built from TRBV5-6 and TRBJ1-2; D is unclear. Between the trimmed V and J ends, which lost 0 bases and 1 base, there was a span of 4 bases. Germline CDR1 SGHDT, CDR2 YYEEEE. This CDR3 has 13 residues. CDR3 DNA sequence: TGTGCCAGCAGCTTGGACGGTAACTATGGCTACACCTTC. Translated, it gives CASSLDGNYGYTF.

This clone was observed once. The chain uses TRBV29-1 and TRBJ2-7, with D possibly TRBD1 on 5 matching bases. Deletions cut 7 bases from V and 7 bases from J, with 17 bases between. This CDR3 is 12 amino acids long. In germline, CDR1 is SQVTM, CDR2 ANQGSEA. CDR3 in amino acids: CSARSDSFEQYF. The CDR3 bases are TGCAGCGCCCGAAGCGACAGCTTTGAGCAGTACTTC.

This clone has only a few counts. Additional DNA sequences in this sample encode the identical CDR3. The CDR3 loop reads CASSSSGNTGELFF. CDR3 sequence (DNA): TGTGCCAGCAGTAGCAGCGGAAACACCGGGGAGCTGTTTTTT. This chain connects TRBV28 to TRBJ2-2, with D maybe TRBD2 (5 bases). Per germline, CDR1 MDHEN and CDR2 SYDVKM. The CDR3 consists of 14 residues. V lost 5 bases and J 2 bases, leaving 9 bases between the germline ends.

This clone was observed many times. This sequence joins TRBV30 and TRBJ1-6; weak D call: TRBD1 (5 bases). Germline V lookup: CDR1 GTSNPN, CDR2 SVGIG (reference sequence). V was shortened by 3 bases and J by 9 bases, with 9 bases between the two germline ends. The CDR3 runs 12 residues. CDR3 sequence: CAWSGRVSPLHF. CDR3 bases: TGTGCCTGGAGCGGCAGGGTTTCACCCCTCCACTTT. Combining the CDR3 with reference TRBV30 and TRBJ1-6 gives the whole variable domain SQTIHQWPATLVQPVGSPLSLECTVEGTSNPNLYWYRQAAGRGLQLLFYSVGIGQISSEVPQNLSASRPQDRQFILSSKKLLLSDSGFYLCAWSGRVSPLHFGNGTRLTVT.

The chain couples TRBV25-1 to TRBJ1-2; D not certain. CDR3 length: 12 amino acids. Germline V gene sequence: CDR1 MGHDK, CDR2 SYGVNS. V was cut by 4 bases and J by 4 bases, with 7 bases left in between. DNA of the CDR3: TGTGCCAGCAGTGGCGGGATCTATGGCTACACCTTC. Its translation: CASSGGIYGYTF.

The genes are TRBV9 and TRBJ2-3; TRBD1 matches 8 bases. Germline CDR1 reads SGDLS; CDR2 reads YYNGEE. Unmatched junction bases numbered 8, after V lost 3 bases and J lost 2 bases. CDR3 length equals 16 residues. In DNA form, the CDR3 reads TGTGCCAGCAGCGCCAGGGACAGGACCGCCACAGATACGCAGTATTTT. It specifies CASSARDRTATDTQYF. Drawing the rest from reference TRBV9 and TRBJ2-3, the complete variable domain is DSGVTQTPKHLITATGQRVTLRCSPRSGDLSVYWYQQSLDQGLQFLIQYYNGEERAKGNILERFSAQQFPDLHSELNLSSLELGDSALYFCASSARDRTATDTQYFGPGTRLTVL.

V and J are TRBV6-5 and TRBJ2-7; a weak D match, TRBD1 (6 bases). The germline V gene encodes CDR1 MNHEY and CDR2 SVGAGI. With 5 bases removed from V and 1 base from J, the gap between germline ends came to 15 bases. The CDR3 sequence is 15 residues long. The CDR3 sequence: CASSATGFTSYEQYF. The CDR3 coding sequence is TGTGCCAGCAGTGCGACAGGTTTCACATCCTACGAGCAGTACTTC.

The genes are TRBV30 and TRBJ1-6, with a weak D call TRBD1 (5 bases). Germline assignment: CDR1 GTSNPN and CDR2 SVGIG (reference sequence). There are 14 residues in the CDR3. V was clipped by 1 base and J by 6 bases, with 10 bases between them. This CDR3 reads CAWSASRVNSPLHF. Here the CDR3 DNA reads TGTGCCTGGAGTGCCTCCAGGGTTAATTCACCCCTCCACTTT.

The J gene is TRBJ1-5, the V gene TRBV18; D may be TRBD1 (5 bases). Trimming cost V 6 bases and J 2 bases, with 11 bases left between them. Germline V gives CDR1 KGHSH, CDR2 LQKENI. The CDR3 totals 14 residues. The CDR3 nucleotides are TGTGCCAGCTCCCTGGGGGATGGCAATCAGCCCCAGCATTTT. Its protein is CASSLGDGNQPQHF. The complete variable domain, with remaining parts taken from reference TRBV18 and TRBJ1-5, reads NAGVMQNPRHLVRRRGQEARLRCSPMKGHSHVYWYRQLPEEGLKFMVYLQKENIIDESGMPKERFSAEFPKEGPSILRIQQVVRGDSAAYFCASSLGDGNQPQHFGDGTRLSIL.

V gene TRBV6-5 combines with J gene TRBJ2-2, with unresolved D. Trimming shortened V by 6 bases and J by 1 base, and 3 bases separated the two germline ends. This CDR3 has 12 residues. Germline-derived CDR1 and CDR2 are MNHEY and SVGAGI. In DNA, the CDR3 is TGTGCCAGCAGGCGGAACACCGGGGAGCTGTTTTTT. The encoded protein is CASRRNTGELFF.

Concerning this clone: The same CDR3 arises from other DNA sequences in this sample as well. The rearrangement joins TRBV5-1 to TRBJ1-5; 7 nucleotides line up with TRBD1. Germline lookup yields CDR1 SGHRS and CDR2 YFSETQ. J lost 4 bases, V lost 1 base, and 2 bases had no gene match. This CDR3 comprises 14 residues. The CDR3 DNA follows: TGCGCCAGCAGCTTGTCAGGGGGGAATCAGCCCCAGCATTTT. As protein: CASSLSGGNQPQHF.

The chain is built from TRBV10-3 and TRBJ2-3; TRBD2 might be the D (6 bases). Germline V gene lookup returns CDR1 ENHRY and CDR2 SYGVKD. The CDR3 runs 14 residues. V was pared by 9 bases and J by 6 bases, with 19 bases between. The CDR3 loop is CAIYSGYVRDTQYF. The CDR3 DNA sequence: TGTGCCATATATAGCGGATACGTGCGGGATACGCAGTATTTT.

V and J are TRBV4-3 and TRBJ2-1; 10 positions match TRBD2. The V gene end was trimmed by 0 bases and the J gene end by 6 bases; junction bases not matched to a gene: 8. CDR1 is LGHNA, CDR2 YSLEER, per germline. There are 17 residues in the CDR3. The CDR3 coding sequence is TGCGCCAGCAGCCAAGATTCAGCGGGAGGGCCAATCAATGAGCAGTTCTTC. Protein product: CASSQDSAGGPINEQFF.

The chain has TRBV6-5 and TRBJ2-7; 9 bases are shared with TRBD1. Looked up from germline, CDR1 is MNHEY and CDR2 is SVGAGI. There are 16 residues in the CDR3. V lost 0 bases to trimming and J lost 3 bases; unmatched junction nucleotides: 6. The CDR3 region has the DNA TGTGCCAGCAGTTACTCGCCTGGGACAGGGAGCTACGAGCAGTACTTC. Encoded protein: CASSYSPGTGSYEQYF.